A single sample gave rise to the 9 T cell receptor beta chains below, sequenced in a study of cytomegalovirus exposure and HLA in healthy donors. Primers for the PCR totalled 60 Vbeta and 13 Jbeta. The assay was immunoSEQ multiplex PCR, and TCRdb's table has in-frame clones only and misses some. The sample shows about 150,000 clones, approximately 63% of them seen only once. The specimen was PBMCs. These receptors all come from a woman in her sixties or seventies in good health and CMV-seropositive.

This clone was counted a few times. The chain employs TRBV2 and TRBJ2-5; TRBD2 agrees at 10 bases. The CDR3 is 14 amino acids. Trimming cost V 5 bases and J 4 bases; bases outside gene matches: 4. Germline V gene lookup returns CDR1 SNHLY and CDR2 FYNNEI. The CDR3 nucleotides are TGTGCCAGCAGTCGAGCGGGGGGGCGAGAGACCCAGTACTTC. It specifies CASSRAGGRETQYF.

The chain has TRBV4-1 and TRBJ2-1, with 9 bases matching TRBD2. Germline V gene lookup returns CDR1 MGHRA and CDR2 YSYEKL. Losses at the gene ends were 1 base for V and 9 bases for J; bases not matched to a gene: 7. This CDR3 is 15 amino acids long. The CDR3 region is CASSQGPSGMGEQFF. The CDR3 DNA sequence: TGCGCCAGCAGCCAAGGGCCTAGCGGGATGGGTGAGCAGTTCTTC.

CDR3 bases: TGTGCCAGCTCACCATCGACAGGGGGAGAGACCCAGTACTTC. It translates to CASSPSTGGETQYF. This chain uses TRBV18 with TRBJ2-5; 9 nucleotides agree with TRBD1. The CDR3 contains 14 residues. The V and J ends lost 2 bases and 4 bases, in that order; junction bases with no gene match: 2. Germline V gene sequence: CDR1 KGHSH, CDR2 LQKENI.

The rearrangement uses TRBV28 and TRBJ1-4; 12 bases map to TRBD1. Germline V lookup: CDR1 MDHEN, CDR2 SYDVKM. This CDR3 is built from 15 residues. V lost 7 bases, J lost 6 bases, and 6 bases stayed unmatched. CDR3 amino acids: CASTPGTGGHEKLFF. Written as DNA, the CDR3 is TGTGCCAGCACCCCGGGGACAGGGGGCCATGAAAAACTGTTTTTT.

The rearrangement uses TRBV6-5 and TRBJ2-7; TRBD2 matches 9 bases. Germline lookup yields CDR1 MNHEY and CDR2 SVGAGI. The trim removed 6 bases at V and 3 bases at J, leaving 3 bases unmatched. CDR3 length equals 13 residues. DNA of the CDR3: TGTGCCAGCAGCCCGACTAGCGGCTACGAGCAGTACTTC. Translation: CASSPTSGYEQYF.

The rearrangement links TRBV6-5 to TRBJ2-1, with TRBD1 identical over 7 bases. Germline CDR1 and CDR2: MNHEY and SVGAGI. The CDR3 runs to 15 residues. Trimming removed 8 bases from V and 3 bases from J; junction bases left unmatched: 10. CDR3 nucleotide sequence: TGTGCCAGCCTAAAAGCCCGGGACAGCTACAATGAGCAGTTCTTC. Translating gives CASLKARDSYNEQFF.

The chain is built from TRBV5-1 and TRBJ1-3; no clear D. CDR1 and CDR2 from the germline V gene are SGHRS and YFSETQ. This CDR3 spans 14 amino acids. V gave up 5 bases and J gave up 0 bases, with 9 bases separating them. The CDR3 sequence: CASSMEISGNTIYF. DNA of the CDR3: TGCGCCAGCAGTATGGAGATCTCTGGAAACACCATATATTTT.

The V gene is TRBV11-3, the J gene TRBJ2-7; perhaps TRBD2 as D (6 bases). The V end lost 1 base, the J end lost 5 bases, and 9 bases lay between the germline ends. Germline CDR1 and CDR2: SGHNT and YENEEA. This CDR3 spans 13 amino acids. CDR3 loop: CASSLAGSHEQYF. The CDR3 DNA follows: TGTGCCAGCAGCTTAGCCGGGAGCCACGAGCAGTACTTC.

This clone was picked up a small number of times. This sequence joins TRBV7-9 and TRBJ2-5, with 12 bases matching TRBD2. Germline V gene sequence: CDR1 SEHNR, CDR2 FQNEAQ (reference sequence). Trimming took 1 base from V and 5 from J; bases not matched to a gene: 8. This CDR3 spans 17 amino acids. Here the CDR3 DNA reads TGTGCCAGCAGCTTAGAGCGACTAGCGGGAGTTCCGGAGACCCAGTACTTC. It translates to CASSLERLAGVPETQYF.